A single T cell receptor beta chain is shown here with its context. The data are from a study of blood T cell repertoires in COVID-19. Study-wide context: Collection of acute and convalescent COVID-19 samples took place in the United States, Italy and Spain. PBMCs, B-cell-depleted T cells, or T cells provided the cDNA or gDNA that made up the material.

CDR1 and CDR2 (germline): SGDLS, YYNGEE. V was clipped by 4 bases and J by 2 bases, with 18 bases between them. The length of the CDR3 is 16 residues. In the source study's methods: Quantification of nucleated cells was approximated via reference gene primer amplification. The assay was immunoSEQ multiplex PCR, and TCRdb's table has in-frame clones only and misses some. Clonal size and the V and J genes are those of that table, whereas D and trimming came from the DNA. The sample has under 300,000 clones, approximately 87% seen once; the top ten hold roughly 12%. Patients from Seattle were sampled longitudinally, starting during active infection.

Sequenced sample: peripheral blood. This receptor was identified in a woman aged 30 to 39 with COVID-19, enrolled during active disease. The V gene is TRBV9, the J gene TRBJ1-2; a possible D gene is TRBD1 (6 bases). The CDR3 reads CASSPTGGPQNYGYTF. CDR3 bases: TGTGCCAGCAGCCCTACGGGGGGGCCCCAGAACTATGGCTACACCTTC.